This is a list of T cell receptor beta chains from one sample in a study of T-cell memory formation after mild COVID-19. TCRdb fed the 5' RACE reads into MiXCR, producing one record per CDR3 protein. The table includes roughly 280,000 distinct CDR3 sequences, roughly 8.2% detected once. Sequenced input: PBMCs or a T cell subset sorted from them (not recorded which). Receptors were obtained from a man younger than 35 who had mild COVID-19 (a few samples of this study predate the infection). Cell type and time point are not known. The CDR3 runs from the conserved cysteine through the conserved F or W. D genes are given only for firm matches. Clone size is given for some rows only: seen once, a few or many times, or a class if the clone is expanded.

V,D,size,J,CDR3,DNA
TRBV20-1,-,-,TRBJ2-1,CSARLGGDEQFF,TGCAGTGCCAGACTGGGGGGCGATGAGCAGTTCTTC
TRBV7-2,TRBD1,few,TRBJ1-1,CASSWGQGAEAFF,TGTGCCAGCAGCTGGGGACAGGGGGCTGAAGCTTTCTTT
TRBV5-1,TRBD2,few,TRBJ2-1,CASSLGSGGPVRYEQFF,TGCGCCAGCAGCTTGGGGTCGGGGGGGCCGGTAAGGTATGAGCAGTTCTTC
TRBV6-5,TRBD2,few,TRBJ2-7,CASSYSSGGRYEQYF,TGTGCCAGCAGTTACTCGAGCGGGGGACGGTACGAGCAGTACTTC
TRBV6-2/TRBV6-3,-,few,TRBJ1-1,CASTARKRYTNTEAFF,TGTGCCAGCACCGCAAGGAAAAGGTACACGAACACTGAAGCTTTCTTT
TRBV5-1,TRBD1,few,TRBJ2-1,CASGGTDRALNEQFF,TGCGCCAGCGGAGGCACGGACAGGGCGCTCAATGAGCAGTTCTTC
TRBV7-9,-,many,TRBJ2-5,CASSSTTDPPLSETQYF,TGTGCCAGCAGCTCTACAACCGACCCCCCTCTTAGCGAGACCCAGTACTTC
TRBV6-5,TRBD1,-,TRBJ1-1,CASSYPTGAQAFF,TGTGCCAGCAGTTACCCGACAGGGGCACAAGCTTTCTTT
TRBV12-3/TRBV12-4,TRBD1,few,TRBJ2-1,CASSNRGNYNEQFF,TGTGCCAGCAGTAACAGGGGAAACTACAATGAGCAGTTCTTC
TRBV10-3,-,-,TRBJ2-1,CAISENGAGTEQFF,TGTGCCATCAGTGAAAATGGGGCAGGTACTGAGCAGTTCTTC